This entry lists 14 T cell receptor beta chains sequenced from one sample in a study of CD8 T cells in Susac syndrome. Reverse transcription of 0.5 to 1 ug RNA was performed with random hexamers. TCRdb re-called the immunoSEQ multiplex PCR reads through MiXCR, storing one row per CDR3 protein. The sample shows some 180,000 distinct CDR3 sequences, about 94% of them seen only once. What was sequenced was CD4+ T cells from PBMCs. These receptors originate from a human donor in good health.

This chain uses TRBV4-3 with TRBJ2-2; D remains unclear. Trimming pared 0 bases from V and 2 bases from J, leaving 7 bases between. In germline, CDR1 is LGHNA, CDR2 YSLEER. The CDR3 is 15 amino acids. This chain's CDR3 is CASSQEVFNTGELFF. The CDR3 coding sequence is TGCGCCAGCAGCCAAGAGGTCTTTAACACCGGGGAGCTGTTTTTT.

The chain couples TRBV5-4 to TRBJ2-5, with TRBD2 identical over 7 bases. There are 17 residues in the CDR3. Looked up from germline, CDR1 is SGHNT and CDR2 is YYREEE (reference sequence). V lost 4 bases, J lost 2 bases, and 14 bases stayed unmatched. The CDR3 DNA reads TGTGCCAGCAGCCGAAGTCCCGGCGGGAGAGGTCAAGAGACCCAGTACTTC. Its translation is CASSRSPGGRGQETQYF.

The chain has TRBV28 and TRBJ2-7, with 9 nucleotides matching TRBD2. The CDR3 contains 15 residues. V shed 3 bases, J shed 7 bases, and the junction held 10 bases outside the gene matches. The germline CDR1 and CDR2 sequences are MDHEN and SYDVKM. The DNA of the CDR3 is TGTGCCAGCAGTTTCTCCGGTAGCGGGAGATGGGAGCAGTACTTC. The encoded protein is CASSFSGSGRWEQYF.

V is TRBV29-1 and J is TRBJ2-3; D tentatively fits TRBD1 or TRBD2 (6 bases each). CDR3 length: 14 amino acids. The germline V gene has CDR1 SQVTM and CDR2 ANQGSEA. Between the trimmed V and J ends, which lost 4 bases and 0 bases, there was a span of 11 bases. The CDR3: CSVAGASSTDTQYF. In nucleotides, the CDR3 is TGCAGCGTTGCGGGGGCGTCTAGCACAGATACGCAGTATTTT.

This sequence joins TRBV9 and TRBJ1-5, with D unresolved. This CDR3 has 14 amino acids. V shed 0 bases and J shed 0 bases, with 4 bases lying between them. Germline-derived CDR1 and CDR2 are SGDLS and YYNGEE. CDR3 bases: TGTGCCAGCAGCGTAGGGACTAGCAATCAGCCCCAGCATTTT. It specifies CASSVGTSNQPQHF. The complete variable domain, with remaining parts taken from reference TRBV9 and TRBJ1-5, reads DSGVTQTPKHLITATGQRVTLRCSPRSGDLSVYWYQQSLDQGLQFLIQYYNGEERAKGNILERFSAQQFPDLHSELNLSSLELGDSALYFCASSVGTSNQPQHFGDGTRLSIL.

The V gene is TRBV29-1, the J gene TRBJ1-3; D may be TRBD1 (5 bases). Germline V gives CDR1 SQVTM, CDR2 ANQGSEA. The V and J ends lost 3 bases and 3 bases respectively, with 9 bases between them. CDR3 length: 13 residues. CDR3 nucleotides: TGCAGCGTTGATGGGGGAGATGGAAACACCATATATTTT. Protein: CSVDGGDGNTIYF.

This chain connects TRBV6-6 to TRBJ2-7; TRBD2 aligns across 9 bases. From germline, CDR1 is MNHNY and CDR2 SVGAGI (reference sequence). The CDR3 loop spans 13 amino acids. V was pared by 8 bases and J by 6 bases, with 8 bases of the junction left unmatched. CDR3 loop: CASEVSGSFEQYF. The CDR3 bases are TGTGCCAGCGAGGTTAGCGGGAGTTTCGAGCAGTACTTC.

The V call is TRBV7-8, the J call TRBJ2-3, with 11 bases fitting TRBD2. The junction had 9 bases not matched to a gene; V was cut back by 5 bases and J by 2 bases. Per germline, CDR1 SGHVS and CDR2 FQNEAQ. This CDR3 region has 17 residues. CDR3 in amino acids: CASSMTRLAGLTDTQYF. Written as DNA, the CDR3 is TGTGCCAGCAGCATGACTCGACTAGCGGGACTCACAGATACGCAGTATTTT. Combining the CDR3 with reference TRBV7-8 and TRBJ2-3 gives the whole variable domain GAGVSQSPRYKVAKRGQDVALRCDPISGHVSLFWYQQALGQGPEFLTYFQNEAQLDKSGLPSDRFFAERPEGSVSTLKIQRTQQEDSAVYLCASSMTRLAGLTDTQYFGPGTRLTVL.

The chain combines TRBV4-2 with TRBJ2-5; D is uncertain. The germline gives CDR1 LGHNA, CDR2 YNFKEQ. The CDR3 runs 15 residues. Deletions cut 0 bases from V and 8 bases from J, with 16 bases between. The CDR3 DNA is TGTGCCAGCAGCCAAGAGGGTCGGTACCCCCCAACCCAGTACTTC. Protein sequence: CASSQEGRYPPTQYF.

The V and J genes are TRBV28 and TRBJ2-7; 8 nucleotides agree with TRBD2. The CDR3 is 15 amino acids. Germline CDR1 MDHEN, CDR2 SYDVKM. V lost 6 bases and J lost 2; bases outside the gene matches: 9. CDR3 coding DNA: TGTGCCAGCAGGCCGACGTTAGCGGGAACCTACGAGCAGTACTTC. This gives the protein CASRPTLAGTYEQYF.

The gene calls are TRBV7-9 and TRBJ2-5, with D possibly TRBD2 on 6 matching bases. The CDR3 is 11 amino acids. CDR1 is SEHNR, CDR2 FQNEAQ, per germline (reference sequence). Trimming stripped 5 bases from V and 5 bases from J, with 6 bases between. Here the CDR3 reads CASSRGETQYF. In DNA form, the CDR3 reads TGTGCCAGCAGCCGGGGGGAGACCCAGTACTTC.

The CDR3 region is CASSLFGTGQYF. The CDR3 coding sequence is TGTGCCAGCAGCCTCTTCGGGACAGGGCAGTACTTC. This chain uses TRBV14 with TRBJ2-7; 8 positions match TRBD1. Germline-derived CDR1 and CDR2 are SGHDN and FVKESK. The CDR3 runs 12 residues. V lost 4 bases, J lost 9 bases, and 5 bases stayed unmatched.

The V call is TRBV9, the J call TRBJ1-2, with 7 positions matching TRBD1. After removal of 0 bases from V and 8 bases from J, the junction contained 13 bases not matched to a gene. From germline, CDR1 is SGDLS and CDR2 YYNGEE. CDR3 size: 16 residues. In nucleotides, the CDR3 is TGTGCCAGCAGCGTAGATCTGGGACAGTCCTTGAGAGGCTACACCTTC. Encoded protein: CASSVDLGQSLRGYTF. The full variable domain, rest sourced from reference TRBV9 and TRBJ1-2, is DSGVTQTPKHLITATGQRVTLRCSPRSGDLSVYWYQQSLDQGLQFLIQYYNGEERAKGNILERFSAQQFPDLHSELNLSSLELGDSALYFCASSVDLGQSLRGYTFGSGTRLTVV.

This rearrangement joins TRBV24-1 to TRBJ2-7; a weak D match, TRBD1 (7 bases). Trimming stripped 0 bases from V and 7 bases from J, with 15 bases between. The V gene's germline CDR1 is KGHDR and CDR2 SFDVKD. This CDR3 is 15 amino acids long. The CDR3 protein is CATSDLPRQGGEQYF. The CDR3 DNA reads as TGTGCCACCAGTGATTTGCCTCGACAGGGAGGAGAGCAGTACTTC.